A single sample is the source of the 23 T cell receptor beta chains below, sequenced in a study of regulatory T cells in long-lasting Graves disease. For TCR beta, libraries came from iRepertoire HTBI primers and Arm-PCR of CDR3 regions. MiXCR, applied by TCRdb to the multiplex PCR reads, yields one record per CDR3 protein. Here the sample spans 350,000 to 500,000 distinct CDR3 sequences, 14% being singletons. Stated time point: newly diagnosed GD, antithyroid drugs for less than 3 months. PBMC-extracted RNA yielded the TCR library. This sample also belongs to another study, concerning T cells in Graves' hyperthyroidism and ophthalmopathy.

This specimen consisted of peripheral blood mononuclear cells (PBMCs), obtained at new diagnosis, from a patient treated with antithyroid drugs. Receptor source: a woman between 45 and 60 years old with Graves disease.

This clonotype was counted at least ten times. The V and J genes are TRBV2 and TRBJ2-3; no clear D. Germline lookup yields CDR1 SNHLY and CDR2 FYNNEI. Trimming took off 4 bases at V and 4 bases at J, with 12 bases between the two ends. CDR3 size: 14 residues. DNA for the CDR3: TGTGCCAGCAGTGCTTCCCGGCTACCAGATACGCAGTATTTT. Translating it yields CASSASRLPDTQYF.

A remark on this clonotype: This clone may be a read error of a much larger clone one base away. The chain uses TRBV3-1 and TRBJ2-1, with 7 bases lining up with TRBD2. The CDR3 loop spans 15 amino acids. CDR1 is LGHDT and CDR2 is YNNKEL in the germline V gene (reference sequence). CDR3 amino acids: CTSSQGEGAYNEQFF. Here the CDR3 DNA reads TGTACCAGCAGCCAAGGGGAGGGCGCCTACAATGAGCAGTTCTTC.

The chain has TRBV5-1 and TRBJ1-6, with D perhaps TRBD1 (6 bases). The germline V gene has CDR1 SGHRS and CDR2 YFSETQ. CDR3 length equals 15 residues. The ends were cut back, 5 bases at V and 7 bases at J, with 16 bases in the middle. The CDR3 bases are TGCGCCAGCAGAAGTCAGCAGGGGCAAAATTCACCCCTCCACTTT. Its protein is CASRSQQGQNSPLHF.

This clonotype was observed many times. The rearrangement joins TRBV12-3 or TRBV12-4 to TRBJ2-4; 8 nucleotides agree with TRBD1. This CDR3 is 16 amino acids long. The V segment lost 5 bases and the J segment 0 bases; nucleotides outside the gene matches: 6. For the CDR3, the DNA is TGTGCCAGCAGTCCCAGGGGGCGCTTAGCCAAAAACATTCAGTACTTC. Its protein is CASSPRGRLAKNIQYF.

The chain links TRBV5-1 to TRBJ2-7; 15 bases are shared with TRBD2. There are 16 residues in the CDR3. With 4 bases clipped from V and 5 bases from J, the junction kept 7 bases outside the gene matches. Germline CDR1 and CDR2: SGHRS and YFSETQ. DNA for the CDR3: TGCGCCAGCAGCGGCGGGACTAGCGGGAGGTTGGACGAGCAGTACTTC. It specifies CASSGGTSGRLDEQYF.

This clonotype has just a few counts. This chain connects TRBV28 to TRBJ1-4; D is perhaps TRBD1 (5 bases). The CDR3 consists of 16 residues. Trimming removed 5 bases at V and 5 bases at J, with 18 bases between. Germline assignment: CDR1 MDHEN and CDR2 SYDVKM. CDR3 sequence reads: CASSPLPGRANEKLFF. The CDR3 nucleotides read TGTGCCAGCAGTCCCCTCCCCGGCAGGGCGAATGAAAAACTGTTTTTT.

Concerning this clonotype: A much larger clone lies a single base off, so this may be a read error. The chain links TRBV11-2 to TRBJ2-1; D possibly corresponds to TRBD2 (6 bases). This CDR3 is 18 amino acids long. Germline V gene data show CDR1 as SGHAT and CDR2 as FQNNGV. The CDR3 reads CARSLARSSVSSYNEQFF. In nucleotides, the CDR3 is TGTGCCAGAAGCTTAGCCCGTTCTAGCGTTTCCTCCTACAATGAGCAGTTCTTC.

This clonotype has just a few counts. The chain employs TRBV11-1 and TRBJ2-7, with 7 bases identical to TRBD2. Germline values: CDR1 SGHAT, CDR2 FQDESV (reference sequence). This CDR3 has 16 amino acids. Germline trimming cut 5 bases from V and 3 bases from J; bases unmatched to any gene: 13. The chain's CDR3 is CASSQLLAANDYEQYF. The CDR3, as DNA: TGTGCCAGCAGCCAACTTCTAGCGGCCAACGACTACGAGCAGTACTTC.

This sequence joins TRBV10-3 and TRBJ1-1; 12 nucleotides line up with TRBD1. CDR3 length equals 12 residues. In germline, CDR1 is ENHRY, CDR2 SYGVKD. The trim removed 8 bases at V and 6 bases at J, leaving 1 base unmatched. The CDR3 sequence: CAIGTGGPEAFF. Written as DNA, the CDR3 is TGTGCCATCGGGACAGGGGGCCCTGAAGCTTTCTTT.

This clonotype has a count of ten or more. The V call is TRBV12-3 or TRBV12-4, the J call TRBJ2-2, with D maybe TRBD1 (6 bases). The CDR3 has 15 residues. V dropped 5 bases and J dropped 8 bases, with 18 bases sitting between them. CDR3 sequence: CASSRGQLLQGELFF. In DNA, the CDR3 is TGTGCCAGCAGTCGCGGACAGCTATTACAAGGGGAGCTGTTTTTT.

This clonotype came up many times. CDR3 in amino acids: CASSEDSNTEAFF. The CDR3 DNA sequence: TGTGCCAGCAGTGAAGACTCGAACACTGAAGCTTTCTTT. J is TRBJ1-1 and V is TRBV2; D gene ambiguous. Germline loops: CDR1 SNHLY, CDR2 FYNNEI. The CDR3 loop spans 13 amino acids. The ends were cut back, 1 base at V and 1 base at J, with 4 bases in the middle.

In this sample, this clonotype turned up many times. The chain recombines TRBV11-2 with TRBJ2-2; no clear D gene. The V end lost 1 base, the J end lost 4 bases, and 13 bases lay between the germline ends. Germline values: CDR1 SGHAT, CDR2 FQNNGV. The CDR3 is made up of 16 amino acids. Here the CDR3 DNA reads TGTGCCAGCAGCTTAGTGGGCACCCCGGGCACCGGGGAGCTGTTTTTT. Its translation is CASSLVGTPGTGELFF.

This clonotype has ten or more counts. The rearrangement uses TRBV5-1 and TRBJ1-2; no firm D call. CDR1 SGHRS and CDR2 YFSETQ come from the germline V gene. This CDR3 has 15 residues. V lost 0 bases, J lost 2 bases, and 11 bases lay in between. The CDR3 DNA reads as TGCGCCAGCAGCTTGGACAGACTCTCCAACTATGGCTACACCTTC. Translation: CASSLDRLSNYGYTF.

Ten or more counts support this clonotype. The CDR3 sequence: CASSLTVGTGVGEQYF. The CDR3 nucleotides read TGTGCCAGCAGTTTGACGGTGGGGACAGGGGTTGGGGAGCAGTACTTC. V is TRBV28 and J is TRBJ2-7; 10 nucleotides match TRBD1. The germline gives CDR1 MDHEN, CDR2 SYDVKM. This CDR3 is built from 16 residues. J lost 7 bases, V lost 3 bases, and 12 bases had no gene match.

The table lists this clonotype with a few counts. A read error may produce the germline difference seen at one junction end. The V call is TRBV5-1, the J call TRBJ2-7; 13 bases are a match to TRBD2. This CDR3 has 17 residues. CDR1 SGHRS and CDR2 YFSETQ come from the germline V gene. This CDR3 is CASSAGLAGEYGYEQYF. In nucleotides, the CDR3 is TGCGCCAGCAGCGCAGGACTAGCGGGAGAGTATGGCTACGAACAGTACTTC.

In this sample, this clonotype turned up many times. This chain connects TRBV28 to TRBJ2-6; 7 bases line up with TRBD1. This CDR3 has 20 amino acids. The ends lost 6 bases at V and 0 bases at J; junction bases unmatched: 17. Looked up from germline, CDR1 is MDHEN and CDR2 is SYDVKM. The CDR3 reads CASRYPTGQSPYSGANVLTF. CDR3 sequence (DNA): TGTGCCAGCAGGTACCCCACGGGACAGTCGCCTTACTCTGGGGCCAACGTCCTGACTTTC.

This clonotype was seen many times. CDR3 in DNA: TGTGCCAGCAGTTTAGTTGGCAGGGGTACGTACAATGAGCAGTTCTTC. This gives the protein CASSLVGRGTYNEQFF. The rearrangement uses TRBV12-3 or TRBV12-4 and TRBJ2-1; maybe TRBD1 (6 bases). Trimming removed 1 base from V and 4 bases from J, with 14 bases in between. This CDR3 has 16 residues.

This sequence joins TRBV4-1 and TRBJ2-2; TRBD2 matches 8 bases. CDR1 and CDR2 from the germline V gene are MGHRA and YSYEKL. The CDR3 runs to 17 residues. Trimming took 2 bases from V and 5 from J; bases not matched to a gene: 10. CDR3 coding DNA: TGCGCCAGCAGCCAAAGAATAGCGGGATCAATTACCGGGGAGCTGTTTTTT. Its protein is CASSQRIAGSITGELFF.

This clonotype was recorded many times. J is TRBJ1-5 and V is TRBV12-3 or TRBV12-4; no reliable D call. V shed 3 bases and J shed 5 bases, with 5 bases lying between them. The CDR3 length is 12 residues. CDR3 region: CASSFPDQPQHF. CDR3 DNA: TGTGCCAGCAGTTTTCCTGATCAGCCCCAGCATTTT.

The genes are TRBV10-3 and TRBJ2-6; D is perhaps TRBD2 (5 bases). Germline V lookup: CDR1 ENHRY, CDR2 SYGVKD. The CDR3 loop spans 18 amino acids. V was clipped by 5 bases and J by 0 bases, with 17 bases between them. In DNA, the CDR3 is TGTGCCATCAGTTCCGGCCCTGGACGGGACTCTGGGGCCAACGTCCTGACTTTC. It codes for CAISSGPGRDSGANVLTF.

The genes are TRBV28 and TRBJ2-7; D is uncertain. The CDR3 loop spans 11 amino acids. Germline V lookup: CDR1 MDHEN, CDR2 SYDVKM. The V gene lost 2 bases and the J gene lost 6 bases, with 5 bases spanning the gap. The CDR3 coding sequence is TGTGCCAGCAGTTTAAACAGCGAGCAGTACTTC. This translates into CASSLNSEQYF.

Comment on this clonotype: A read error is possible here, since a much larger clone lies one base away. CDR3 sequence reads: CAWSWDTKAFF. The CDR3 DNA follows: TGTGCCTGGAGTTGGGACACTAAAGCTTTCTTT. The V call is TRBV30, the J call TRBJ1-1; maybe TRBD1 (6 bases). This CDR3 comprises 11 residues. CDR1 GTSNPN and CDR2 SVGIG come from the germline V gene (reference sequence).

J is TRBJ2-5 and V is TRBV20-1; 8 bases are shared with TRBD2. There are 15 residues in the CDR3. V lost 0 bases, J lost 5 bases, and 8 bases stayed unmatched. Per the germline V gene, CDR1 is DFQATT and CDR2 is SNEGSKA (reference sequence). This CDR3 is CSARDLAGRVETQYF. CDR3 bases: TGCAGTGCTAGAGATCTGGCCGGGAGGGTGGAGACCCAGTACTTC.